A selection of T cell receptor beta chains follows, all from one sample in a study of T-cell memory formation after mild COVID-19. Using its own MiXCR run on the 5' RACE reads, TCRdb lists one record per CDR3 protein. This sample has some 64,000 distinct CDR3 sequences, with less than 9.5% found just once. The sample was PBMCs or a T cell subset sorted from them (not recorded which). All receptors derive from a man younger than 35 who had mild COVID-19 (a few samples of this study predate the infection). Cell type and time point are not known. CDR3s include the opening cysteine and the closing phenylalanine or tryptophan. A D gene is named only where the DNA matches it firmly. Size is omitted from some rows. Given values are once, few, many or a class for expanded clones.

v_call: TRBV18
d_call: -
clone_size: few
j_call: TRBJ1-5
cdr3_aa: CASSPPSGAQHF
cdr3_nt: TGTGCCAGCTCACCACCGAGCGGAGCCCAGCATTTT

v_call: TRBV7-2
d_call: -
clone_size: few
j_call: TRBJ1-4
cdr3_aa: CASSPRWAPNEKLFF
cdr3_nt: TGTGCCAGCAGCCCTCGGTGGGCGCCTAATGAAAAACTGTTTTTT

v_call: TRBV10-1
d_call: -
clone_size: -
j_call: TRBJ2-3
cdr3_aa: CASSESGGALNTQYF
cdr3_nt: TGCGCCAGCAGTGAGTCGGGGGGCGCGCTAAATACGCAGTATTTT

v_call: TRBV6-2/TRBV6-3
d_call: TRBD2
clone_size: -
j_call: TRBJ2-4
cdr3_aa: CASRRLAGGAKNIQYF
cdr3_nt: TGTGCCAGCAGGAGACTAGCGGGGGGGGCCAAAAACATTCAGTACTTC

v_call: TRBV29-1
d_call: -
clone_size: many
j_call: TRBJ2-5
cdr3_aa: CSVEGRDSRETQYF
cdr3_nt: TGCAGCGTTGAAGGCCGGGACTCTCGGGAGACCCAGTACTTC

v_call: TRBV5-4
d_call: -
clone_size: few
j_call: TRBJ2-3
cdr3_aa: CASSFRGITDTQYF
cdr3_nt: TGTGCCAGCAGCTTCAGGGGTATAACAGATACGCAGTATTTT

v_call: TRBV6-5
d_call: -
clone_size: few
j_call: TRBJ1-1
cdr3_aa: CASRPHGRPEAFF
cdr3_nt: TGTGCCAGCAGACCCCACGGGCGCCCTGAAGCTTTCTTT

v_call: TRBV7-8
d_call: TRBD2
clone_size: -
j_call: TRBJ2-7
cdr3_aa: CASRGREGPDYEQYF
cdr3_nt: TGTGCCAGCAGGGGGAGGGAGGGCCCAGACTACGAGCAGTACTTC

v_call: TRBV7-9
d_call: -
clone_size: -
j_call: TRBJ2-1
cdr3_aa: CASSFLRGADNEQFF
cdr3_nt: TGTGCCAGCAGCTTCTTAAGGGGGGCGGACAATGAGCAGTTCTTC

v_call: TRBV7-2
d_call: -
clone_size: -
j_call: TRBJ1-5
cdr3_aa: CASSPRGYSNQPQHF
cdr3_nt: TGTGCCAGCAGCCCAAGGGGTTATAGCAATCAGCCCCAGCATTTT

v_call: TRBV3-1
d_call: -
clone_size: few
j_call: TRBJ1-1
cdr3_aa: CASSQNQDTEAFF
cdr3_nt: TGTGCCAGCAGCCAAAACCAGGACACTGAAGCTTTCTTT

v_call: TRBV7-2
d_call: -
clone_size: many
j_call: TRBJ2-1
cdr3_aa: CASSVRGRGEPYNEQFF
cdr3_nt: TGTGCCAGCAGCGTCAGGGGACGGGGGGAACCCTACAATGAGCAGTTCTTC

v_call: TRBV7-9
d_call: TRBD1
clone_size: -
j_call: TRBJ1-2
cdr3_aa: CASSLSRQGISGYTF
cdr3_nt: TGTGCCAGCAGCTTAAGCCGACAGGGGATCAGTGGCTACACCTTC

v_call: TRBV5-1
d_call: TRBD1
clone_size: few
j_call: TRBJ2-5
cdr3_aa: CASRSGQGEETQYF
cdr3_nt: TGCGCCAGCAGGTCCGGACAGGGTGAGGAGACCCAGTACTTC

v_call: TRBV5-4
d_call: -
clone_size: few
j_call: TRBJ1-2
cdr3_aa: CASSGDGNYGYTF
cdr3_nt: TGTGCCAGCAGCGGGGACGGGAACTATGGCTACACCTTC

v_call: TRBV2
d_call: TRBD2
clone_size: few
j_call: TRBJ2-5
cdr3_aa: CASSDRQRGVETQYF
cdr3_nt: TGTGCCAGCAGTGACCGGCAGCGGGGGGTGGAGACCCAGTACTTC

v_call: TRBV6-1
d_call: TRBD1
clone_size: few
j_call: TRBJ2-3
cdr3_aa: CASSRGTGVTDTQYF
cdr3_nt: TGTGCCAGCAGCCGCGGGACAGGGGTCACAGATACGCAGTATTTT

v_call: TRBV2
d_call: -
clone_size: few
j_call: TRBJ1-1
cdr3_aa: CASSPQGTEAFF
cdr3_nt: TGTGCCAGCAGTCCGCAGGGTACTGAAGCTTTCTTT

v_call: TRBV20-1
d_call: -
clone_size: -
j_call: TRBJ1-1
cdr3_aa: CSASSGKRAAFF
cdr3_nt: TGCAGTGCTAGTTCAGGGAAAAGGGCGGCTTTCTTT

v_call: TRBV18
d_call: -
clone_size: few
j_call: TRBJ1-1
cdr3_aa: CASSSQANTEAFF
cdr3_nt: TGTGCCAGCTCATCCCAGGCCAACACTGAAGCTTTCTTT

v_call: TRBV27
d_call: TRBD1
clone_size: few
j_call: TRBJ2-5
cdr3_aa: CASSRTGRETQYF
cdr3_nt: TGTGCCAGCAGCCGGACAGGGCGGGAGACCCAGTACTTC

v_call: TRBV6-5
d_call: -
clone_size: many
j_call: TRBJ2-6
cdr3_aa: CASSSSGTTSGANVLTF
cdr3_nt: TGTGCCAGCAGTTCGTCAGGGACGACCTCTGGGGCCAACGTCCTGACTTTC

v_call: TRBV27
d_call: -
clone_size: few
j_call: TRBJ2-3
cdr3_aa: CASSLSASYTDTQYF
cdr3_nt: TGTGCCAGCAGTTTATCGGCGTCGTACACAGATACGCAGTATTTT

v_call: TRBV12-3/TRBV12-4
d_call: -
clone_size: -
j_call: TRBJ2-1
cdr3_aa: CASSFGGSRSYNEQFF
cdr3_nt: TGTGCCAGCAGTTTCGGGGGTTCAAGGTCCTACAATGAGCAGTTCTTC

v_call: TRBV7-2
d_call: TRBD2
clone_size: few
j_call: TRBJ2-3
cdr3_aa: CASSLGTSGADTQYF
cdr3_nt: TGTGCCAGCAGCTTAGGGACTAGCGGGGCAGATACGCAGTATTTT

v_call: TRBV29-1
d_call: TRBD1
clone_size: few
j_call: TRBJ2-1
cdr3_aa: CSVRPGQGMYEQFF
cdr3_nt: TGCAGCGTTCGTCCCGGACAGGGGATGTATGAGCAGTTCTTC

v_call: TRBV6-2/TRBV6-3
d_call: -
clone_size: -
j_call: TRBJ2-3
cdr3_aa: CASSYRWGGRVTDTQYF
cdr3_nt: TGTGCCAGCAGTTACCGGTGGGGGGGCCGAGTAACAGATACGCAGTATTTT

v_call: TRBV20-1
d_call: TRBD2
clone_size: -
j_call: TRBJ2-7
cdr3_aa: CSAPAGGRDEQYF
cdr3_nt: TGCAGTGCCCCAGCGGGAGGCCGGGACGAGCAGTACTTC

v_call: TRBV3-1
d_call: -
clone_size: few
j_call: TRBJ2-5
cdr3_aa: CASSRQSETQYF
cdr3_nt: TGTGCCAGCAGCCGACAATCGGAGACCCAGTACTTC

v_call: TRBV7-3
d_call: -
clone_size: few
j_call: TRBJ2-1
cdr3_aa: CASSPGAGPYNEQFF
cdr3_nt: TGTGCCAGCAGCCCAGGGGCGGGGCCTTACAATGAGCAGTTCTTC

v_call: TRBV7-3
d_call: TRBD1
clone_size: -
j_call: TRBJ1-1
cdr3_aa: CASSVQGAADTEAFF
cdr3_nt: TGTGCCAGCAGCGTACAGGGGGCTGCGGACACTGAAGCTTTCTTT

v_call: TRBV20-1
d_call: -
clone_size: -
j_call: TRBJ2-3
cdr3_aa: CSASQGTRATQYF
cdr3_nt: TGCAGTGCTAGCCAGGGGACGCGGGCTACGCAGTATTTT

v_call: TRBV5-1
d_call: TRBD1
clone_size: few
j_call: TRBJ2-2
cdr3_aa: CASSRRQGADGELFF
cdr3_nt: TGCGCCAGCAGCCGCCGACAGGGGGCGGACGGGGAGCTGTTTTTT

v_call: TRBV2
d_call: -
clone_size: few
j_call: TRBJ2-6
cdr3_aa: CASSGDPSGANVLTF
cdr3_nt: TGTGCCAGCAGTGGGGACCCCTCTGGGGCCAACGTCCTGACTTTC

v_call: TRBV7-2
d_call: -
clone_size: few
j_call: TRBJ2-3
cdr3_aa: CASSLGIWKLEYF
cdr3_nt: TGTGCCAGCAGCTTAGGGATTTGGAAACTGGAGTATTTT

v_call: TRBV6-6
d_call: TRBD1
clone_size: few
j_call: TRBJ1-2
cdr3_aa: CASSPRGTGVNYGYTF
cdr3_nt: TGTGCCAGCAGTCCTAGGGGGACAGGGGTAAACTATGGCTACACCTTC

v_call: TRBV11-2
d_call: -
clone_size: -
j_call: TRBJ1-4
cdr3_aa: CASSFVQTNEKLFF
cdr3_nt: TGTGCCAGCAGCTTTGTACAAACTAATGAAAAACTGTTTTTT

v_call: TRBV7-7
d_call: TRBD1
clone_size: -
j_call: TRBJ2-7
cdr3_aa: CASSFNRQGQDSYEQYF
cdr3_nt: TGTGCCAGCAGCTTCAACAGACAGGGGCAGGACTCCTACGAGCAGTACTTC

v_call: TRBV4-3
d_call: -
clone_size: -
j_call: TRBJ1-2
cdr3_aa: CASSQDNRPNYGYTF
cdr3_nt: TGCGCCAGCAGCCAAGATAACAGGCCTAACTATGGCTACACCTTC

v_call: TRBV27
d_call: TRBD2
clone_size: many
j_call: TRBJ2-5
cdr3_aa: CASSPGLALETQYF
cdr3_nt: TGTGCCAGCAGTCCGGGACTAGCTTTGGAGACCCAGTACTTC

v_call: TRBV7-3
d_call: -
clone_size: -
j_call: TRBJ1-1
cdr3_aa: CASSPTIGGRDPGNTEAFF
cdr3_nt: TGTGCCAGCAGCCCGACTATCGGGGGCAGGGACCCTGGGAACACTGAAGCTTTCTTT

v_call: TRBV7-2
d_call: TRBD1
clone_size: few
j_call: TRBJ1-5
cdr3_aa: CASSSTGARTWQPQHF
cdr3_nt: TGTGCCAGCAGCTCCACAGGGGCGCGGACTTGGCAGCCCCAGCATTTT

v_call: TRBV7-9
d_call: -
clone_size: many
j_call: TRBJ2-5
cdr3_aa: CASSLPVQETQYF
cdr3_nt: TGTGCCAGCAGCTTACCGGTGCAAGAGACCCAGTACTTC

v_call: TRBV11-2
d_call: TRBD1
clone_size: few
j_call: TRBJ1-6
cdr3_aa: CASRQTSLLGQAGNSPLHF
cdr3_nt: TGTGCCAGCAGACAGACCTCCCTACTGGGACAGGCGGGGAATTCACCCCTCCACTTT

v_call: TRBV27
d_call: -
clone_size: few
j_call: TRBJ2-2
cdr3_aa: CASTTVWGSSTGELFF
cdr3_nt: TGTGCCAGCACCACTGTCTGGGGGTCATCCACCGGGGAGCTGTTTTTT

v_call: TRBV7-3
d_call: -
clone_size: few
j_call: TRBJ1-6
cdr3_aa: CASSNGAYSPLHF
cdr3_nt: TGTGCCAGCAGCAATGGGGCTTATTCACCCCTCCACTTT

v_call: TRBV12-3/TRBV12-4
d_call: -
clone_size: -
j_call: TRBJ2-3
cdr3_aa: CASSRLGLDTQYF
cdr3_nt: TGTGCCAGCAGTCGACTCGGACTGGATACGCAGTATTTT

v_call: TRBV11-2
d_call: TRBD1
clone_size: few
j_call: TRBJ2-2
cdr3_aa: CASSFLQGRDTGELFF
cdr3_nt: TGTGCCAGCAGCTTCCTACAGGGGCGGGACACCGGGGAGCTGTTTTTT

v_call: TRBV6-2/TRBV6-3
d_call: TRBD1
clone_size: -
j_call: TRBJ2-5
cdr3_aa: CASSRTGGQAETQYF
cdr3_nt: TGTGCCAGCAGCCGGACAGGGGGTCAGGCGGAGACCCAGTACTTC

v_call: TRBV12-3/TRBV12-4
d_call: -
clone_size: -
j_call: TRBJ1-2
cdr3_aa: CASSFGGLGYTF
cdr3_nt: TGTGCCAGCAGTTTTGGTGGGCTAGGCTACACCTTC

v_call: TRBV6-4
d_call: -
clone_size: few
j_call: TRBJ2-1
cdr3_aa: CASSDWTRGNEQFF
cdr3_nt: TGTGCCAGCAGTGATTGGACGAGGGGGAATGAGCAGTTCTTC

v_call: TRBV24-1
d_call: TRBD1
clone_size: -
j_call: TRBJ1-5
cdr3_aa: CATSDRADQPQHF
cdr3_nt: TGTGCCACCTCGGACAGGGCGGATCAGCCCCAGCATTTT

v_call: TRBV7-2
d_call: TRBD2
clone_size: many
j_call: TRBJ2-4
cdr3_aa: CASSPMLHSGGGNVQYF
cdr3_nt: TGTGCCAGCAGCCCAATGCTCCATAGCGGGGGTGGTAACGTTCAGTACTTC

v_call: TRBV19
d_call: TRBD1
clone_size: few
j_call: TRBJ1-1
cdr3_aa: CALGGTGAGDTEAFF
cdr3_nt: TGTGCCTTGGGGGGGACAGGGGCCGGAGACACTGAAGCTTTCTTT

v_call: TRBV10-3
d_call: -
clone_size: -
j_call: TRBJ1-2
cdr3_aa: CAISEAPWGGGYTF
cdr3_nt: TGTGCCATCAGTGAGGCGCCATGGGGGGGCGGCTACACCTTC

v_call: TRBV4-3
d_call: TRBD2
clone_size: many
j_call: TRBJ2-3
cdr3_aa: CASSQYLADRQYF
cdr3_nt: TGCGCCAGCAGCCAGTATCTAGCGGATAGGCAGTATTTT

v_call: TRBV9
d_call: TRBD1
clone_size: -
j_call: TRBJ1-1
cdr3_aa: CASSVEQGFTEAFF
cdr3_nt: TGTGCCAGCAGCGTAGAACAGGGGTTCACTGAAGCTTTCTTT

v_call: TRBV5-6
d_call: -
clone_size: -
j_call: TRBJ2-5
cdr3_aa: CASSLVSAVWQTQYF
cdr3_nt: TGTGCCAGCAGCTTGGTATCAGCCGTGTGGCAGACCCAGTACTTC